This entry lists 15 T cell receptor beta chains sequenced from one sample in a study of radiation and T cells in renal cell carcinoma. Only in-frame clones appear in the TCRdb table, and some are missing; sequencing was by immunoSEQ multiplex PCR. The top ten clones hold 4.1% of a sample with 150,000 or so clones, 88% of them seen once. Time point: baseline pretreatment blood. Noted treatment: 15 Gy SBRT to primary tumor, nephrectomy 4 weeks later. Sequenced material: blood, taken from a patient whose treatment included radiotherapy and nephrectomy. The receptors stem from a woman in her 70s with renal cell carcinoma.

The chain recombines TRBV6-1 with TRBJ2-7; TRBD2 matches at 7 bases. CDR1 is MNHNS, CDR2 SASEGT, per germline. The length of the CDR3 is 14 residues. V shed 2 bases, J shed 2 bases, and the junction held 3 bases outside the gene matches. Here the CDR3 reads CASSEFGGAYEQYF. The DNA of the CDR3 is TGTGCCAGCAGTGAATTTGGGGGGGCCTACGAGCAGTACTTC.

This chain uses TRBV27 with TRBJ2-3; TRBD1 is a possible D gene (5 bases). V was shortened by 3 bases and J by 2 bases, with 18 bases between the two germline ends. Germline CDR1 MNHEY, CDR2 SMNVEV (reference sequence). The length of the CDR3 is 17 residues. The CDR3 DNA reads TGTGCCAGCAGTTTTCAGGGCCGGTCGTCAGACACAGATACGCAGTATTTT. Encoded protein: CASSFQGRSSDTDTQYF.

This clone was seen once. This sequence joins TRBV7-2 and TRBJ1-2; 8 positions agree with TRBD1. Trimming took 5 bases from V and 2 from J; bases not matched to a gene: 4. CDR3 length: 14 amino acids. In germline, CDR1 is SGHTA, CDR2 FQGNSA. CDR3 DNA: TGTGCCAGCAGCCCGGACAGGGTCAACTATGGCTACACCTTC. This codes for CASSPDRVNYGYTF. Together with reference TRBV7-2 and TRBJ1-2, the CDR3 gives the full variable domain: GAGVSQSPSNKVTEKGKDVELRCDPISGHTALYWYRQSLGQGLEFLIYFQGNSAPDKSGLPSDRFSAERTGGSVSTLTIQRTQQEDSAVYLCASSPDRVNYGYTFGSGTRLTVV.

This clone was counted once. The chain recombines TRBV7-2 with TRBJ1-3; D is undetermined. V was cut by 4 bases and J by 3 bases, with 4 bases left in between. CDR3 length: 12 amino acids. Germline loops: CDR1 SGHTA, CDR2 FQGNSA. CDR3 in amino acids: CASSWYGNTIYF. The DNA of the CDR3 is TGTGCCAGCAGCTGGTATGGAAACACCATATATTTT. The full variable domain, rest sourced from reference TRBV7-2 and TRBJ1-3, is GAGVSQSPSNKVTEKGKDVELRCDPISGHTALYWYRQSLGQGLEFLIYFQGNSAPDKSGLPSDRFSAERTGGSVSTLTIQRTQQEDSAVYLCASSWYGNTIYFGEGSWLTVV.

The J gene is TRBJ1-5, the V gene TRBV9; D not resolved. Germline lookup yields CDR1 SGDLS and CDR2 YYNGEE. CDR3 length: 14 amino acids. The germline V and J ends were trimmed by 0 bases and 3 bases, with 7 bases remaining between them. The chain's CDR3 is CASSVGPTNQPQHF. The CDR3 bases are TGTGCCAGCAGCGTAGGACCGACCAATCAGCCCCAGCATTTT.

This rearrangement joins TRBV27 to TRBJ1-3; 7 nucleotides line up with TRBD1. This CDR3 spans 13 amino acids. Germline CDR1 reads MNHEY; CDR2 reads SMNVEV (reference sequence). The ends lost 6 bases at V and 4 bases at J; junction bases unmatched: 3. The CDR3 loop reads CASRTGEGNTIYF. The DNA for the CDR3 is TGTGCCAGCAGAACAGGGGAAGGAAACACCATATATTTT.

This clone was counted a single time. The chain uses TRBV6-1 and TRBJ2-5; 7 bases align to TRBD1. CDR1 and CDR2 (germline): MNHNS, SASEGT. J was trimmed by 5 bases and V by 6 bases; bases with no gene match: 6. The CDR3 has 13 amino acids. The CDR3 protein is CASRGTARETQYF. Written as DNA, the CDR3 is TGTGCCAGCAGGGGGACAGCCAGGGAGACCCAGTACTTC.

V and J are TRBV5-1 and TRBJ2-3; D call uncertain. There are 12 residues in the CDR3. The germline CDR1 and CDR2 sequences are SGHRS and YFSETQ. V dropped 1 base and J dropped 6 bases, with 6 bases sitting between them. CDR3 DNA: TGCGCCAGCAGCTTGTTTTTGGATACGCAGTATTTT. Its protein product is CASSLFLDTQYF.

The chain has TRBV6-6 and TRBJ1-6, with a possible D match to TRBD1 (6 bases). The CDR3 consists of 13 residues. The germline CDR1 and CDR2 sequences are MNHNY and SVGAGI (reference sequence). V dropped 5 bases and J dropped 7 bases, with 9 bases sitting between them. The CDR3 DNA reads as TGTGCCAGCAGTGCCGGGGGCAATTCACCCCTCCACTTT. Its translation is CASSAGGNSPLHF.

V gene TRBV10-2 combines with J gene TRBJ2-1; D might be TRBD2 (6 bases). Trimming cost V 2 bases and J 8 bases, with 22 bases left between them. The CDR3 loop spans 17 amino acids. Looked up from germline, CDR1 is WSHSY and CDR2 is SAAADI. This chain's CDR3 is CASSESQLLASNDEQFF. The CDR3 DNA reads TGCGCCAGCAGTGAGAGCCAGTTACTAGCTAGTAACGATGAGCAGTTCTTC.

CDR3 in amino acids: CASSPSGGPRGEQFF. The CDR3 bases are TGTGCCAGCTCACCTAGCGGGGGGCCGCGGGGTGAGCAGTTCTTC. The V gene is TRBV18, the J gene TRBJ2-1; TRBD2 matches 10 bases. Germline CDR1 is KGHSH and CDR2 is LQKENI. The CDR3 runs to 15 residues. J lost 9 bases, V lost 3 bases, and 8 bases had no gene match.

This chain's CDR3 is CASSPGGAGANVLTF. CDR3 coding DNA: TGTGCCAGCAGTCCTGGAGGGGCTGGGGCCAACGTCCTGACTTTC. This chain uses TRBV5-4 with TRBJ2-6; D might be TRBD2 (6 bases). Trimming took off 5 bases at V and 2 bases at J, with 11 bases between the two ends. The germline gives CDR1 SGHNT, CDR2 YYREEE (reference sequence). The CDR3 has 15 residues. The full variable domain, with the rest looked up from reference TRBV5-4 and TRBJ2-6, is ETGVTQSPTHLIKTRGQQVTLRCSSQSGHNTVSWYQQALGQGPQFIFQYYREEENGRGNFPPRFSGLQFPNYSSELNVNALELDDSALYLCASSPGGAGANVLTFGAGSRLTVL.

The genes are TRBV5-6 and TRBJ2-7; perhaps TRBD1 as D (5 bases). Germline V lookup: CDR1 SGHDT, CDR2 YYEEEE. This CDR3 has 16 residues. Trimming pared 3 bases from V and 4 bases from J, leaving 20 bases between. CDR3 sequence reads: CASSYTVRARAYEQYF. Here the CDR3 DNA reads TGTGCCAGCAGCTATACGGTCAGGGCCAGGGCTTACGAGCAGTACTTC.

This clone was detected only once. Relative to the germline gene, one junction end is altered; a read error may explain this. The chain links TRBV7-2 to TRBJ1-3; no reliable D call. This CDR3 has 16 amino acids. Germline CDR1 SGHTA, CDR2 FQGNSA. The CDR3 loop is CASSPSTILAGNTIYF. The CDR3 nucleotides are TGTGCCAGCAGCCCATCCACCATACTAGCTGGGAACACCATATATTTT.

This chain links TRBV7-8 with TRBJ1-2; a possible D gene is TRBD1 (5 bases). There are 15 residues in the CDR3. Trimming took 5 bases from V and 3 from J, leaving 16 bases between them. The germline gives CDR1 SGHVS, CDR2 FQNEAQ. CDR3 protein: CASSPRQGDYYGYTF. For the CDR3, the DNA is TGTGCCAGCAGCCCGAGGCAGGGCGATTACTATGGCTACACCTTC.